This T cell receptor (beta chain) was profiled in a study of blood T cell repertoires in COVID-19. Study-level information: Whether acute or convalescent, the COVID-19 samples came from the United States, Italy and Spain.

V dropped 3 bases and J dropped 8 bases, with 18 bases sitting between them. Germline loops: CDR1 SGHRS, CDR2 YFSETQ. CDR3 size: 16 residues. Profiling relied on immunoSEQ multiplex PCR, and the TCRdb table lists in-frame clones only, not all of them. The table records 250,000 to 300,000 clones, approximately 90% of them present only once. Sequenced: peripheral blood. The gene calls are TRBV5-1 and TRBJ1-6; D is possibly TRBD1 (5 bases). This receptor was obtained from a woman aged 50 to 60 with COVID-19, enrolled during active disease. CDR3 in amino acids: CASSWGGARMDSPLHF. The CDR3 DNA sequence: TGCGCCAGCAGCTGGGGCGGGGCGAGGATGGATTCACCCCTCCACTTT.